Given below is one T cell receptor beta chain in context. Its antigen is still unknown. CDR1 is SQVTM and CDR2 is ANQGSEA in the germline V gene. V lost 4 bases to trimming and J lost 0 bases, with 9 bases between them. This CDR3 has 13 amino acids. Cultured CD4+ T cell DNA was sequenced using the Oncomine TCR Beta short-read assay. TCRdb re-analysed the PCR reads in MiXCR, keeping a single row per CDR3 protein. The table shows 2,000 to 2,500 distinct CDR3 sequences, with 25% to 30% occurring only once. This sample is drawn from a study of vaccination and CD4 T cells after COVID-19. Treatment: roughly 11-day PBMC culture with coronavirus spike peptide pools or control peptides (ViraFEST assay).

This TCR derives from a human donor who had recovered from COVID-19. The V call is TRBV29-1, the J call TRBJ1-1; D gene unclear. This specimen consisted of CD4+ T cells from blood, cultured in vitro, obtained after SARS-CoV-2 vaccination. The CDR3 loop is CSVALGMNTEAFF. In DNA, the CDR3 is TGCAGCGTTGCCTTAGGTATGAACACTGAAGCTTTCTTT.